Listed below are T cell receptor beta chains from one sample, sequenced in a study of a mutant IDH1 vaccine in newly diagnosed glioma. Profiling relied on immunoSEQ multiplex PCR, and the TCRdb table lists in-frame clones only, not all of them. The sample has over 45,000 clones, roughly 76% seen once; the top ten hold roughly 5.6%. Antigens of these TCRs are unknown. The sequencing here drew on PBMCs, taken from a glioma patient whose treatment included an IDH1 peptide vaccine. These receptor sequences come from a man aged 50 to 60 with glioma. The conserved cysteine and the conserved F or W are not part of the CDR3 here.

>11|TRBJ2-7|TRBV6-1
ASRAGFKDEQY
>9|TRBJ2-7|TRBV30
AQGSGYEQY
>13|TRBJ2-2|TRBV5-1
ASSLDATNTGELF
>13|TRBJ1-3|TRBV2
ASSQDRLSGNTIY
>14|TRBJ1-1|TRBV5-4
ASSLGPNHESTEAF
>11|TRBJ2-7|TRBV2
ASRLVESYEQY
>12|TRBJ1-2|TRBV30
AWRGQGINYGYT
>12|TRBJ1-2|TRBV5-1
ASSLEGGNYGYT
>13|TRBJ2-7|TRBV6-5
ASSYRRGGSYEQY
>9|TRBJ2-1|TRBV27
ASSFRGEQF
>12|TRBJ2-7|TRBV19
ASSMRDSTYEQY
>11|TRBJ1-1|TRBV25-1
ASTGLANTEAF
>13|TRBJ1-1|TRBV6-5
ASRTASGGSTEAF
>13|TRBJ2-5|TRBV30
AWSVQQGASETQY
>12|TRBJ2-2|TRBV14
ASSWDRATGELF
>17|TRBJ2-3|TRBV27
ASSFFAGPRAPSTDTQY
>12|TRBJ1-3|TRBV7-9
ASSDDRAGNTIY